This paragraph covers one T cell receptor (beta chain) sequence. This entry comes from a study of blood T cell repertoires in COVID-19. The repertoire was sequenced with immunoSEQ multiplex PCR; TCRdb's copy has only in-frame clones and lacks some. The data contain around 300,000 clones, around 85% of them singletons. The CDR3 is 13 amino acids. V was pared by 1 base and J by 4 bases, with 7 bases between. Germline V gene data show CDR1 as SGHVS and CDR2 as FNYEAQ. The TCR was taken from a woman aged 65 to 85 with acute or convalescent COVID-19. The chain uses TRBV7-6 and TRBJ1-1; D uncertain. What was sequenced was peripheral blood. The CDR3 nucleotides are TGTGCCAGCAGCTTAGGGGAGAGCACTGAAGCTTTCTTT. Translating it yields CASSLGESTEAFF.